This T cell receptor (beta chain) was found in a study of identical twins. MiXCR was run by TCRdb on the 5' RACE reads, yielding one entry per CDR3 protein. Here the sample spans more than 250,000 distinct CDR3 sequences, approximately 8% being singletons. The sample holds many counts of this clonotype. The V gene's germline CDR1 is SQVTM and CDR2 ANQGSEA. The CDR3 runs 16 residues. V was pared by 4 bases and J by 1 base, with 6 bases of the junction left unmatched. The same specimen was also included in a second study, on yellow fever vaccine responses in identical twins.

The clonotype was recovered from a woman aged 18-30 years in good health. Input material: memory (CD45RO+) T cells sorted from blood. The rearrangement joins TRBV29-1 to TRBJ2-2; 10 bases are a match to TRBD2. The chain's CDR3 is CSVASGGSLNTGELFF. In nucleotides, the CDR3 is TGCAGCGTTGCTAGCGGGGGTTCCCTGAACACCGGGGAGCTGTTTTTT.